A selection of T cell receptor beta chains follows, all from one sample in a study of blood T cell repertoires in COVID-19. Sequencing used immunoSEQ multiplex PCR; TCRdb keeps in-frame clones, though not all of them. The table includes over 85,000 clones, around 89% detected once. The sample taken for sequencing was peripheral blood. These receptors were collected from a woman of 80 years or more with active COVID-19. CDR3s include the opening cysteine and the closing phenylalanine or tryptophan. D genes are given only for firm matches. A row's size may be missing; if present it is once, few, many or a size class.

.	.	TRBV6-1	TRBJ1-4	CASSELRRDEKLFF	TGTGCCAGCAGTGAACTACGGAGGGATGAAAAACTGTTTTTT
.	TRBD1	TRBV19	TRBJ2-7	CATAGDRGLKEQYF	TGTGCCACCGCGGGGGACAGGGGGCTAAAAGAGCAGTACTTC
.	TRBD2	TRBV5-5	TRBJ2-3	CASSRLGTQTSGIPQYF	TGTGCCAGCAGCCGACTTGGAACTCAGACTAGCGGGATACCGCAGTATTTT
once	.	TRBV27	TRBJ2-5	CASSSPSGSTQYF	TGTGCCAGCAGTTCTCCCAGCGGATCGACCCAGTACTTC
.	TRBD1	TRBV10-3	TRBJ1-2	CAISEPRGQVAYGYTF	TGTGCCATCAGTGAGCCACGGGGACAGGTCGCCTATGGCTACACCTTC
.	TRBD1	TRBV24-1	TRBJ1-1	CATSDGQGLNTEAFF	TGTGCCACCAGTGATGGACAGGGATTGAACACTGAAGCTTTCTTT
.	.	TRBV29-1	TRBJ2-3	CSVNYSTDTQYF	TGCAGCGTGAACTATAGCACAGATACGCAGTATTTT
.	TRBD1	TRBV19	TRBJ1-2	CASSQLGTGGSRNGYTF	TGTGCCAGTAGCCAACTAGGGACAGGGGGCTCTCGGAATGGCTACACCTTC
.	.	TRBV20-1	TRBJ2-1	CSAPNYNEQFF	TGCAGTGCCCCTAATTACAATGAGCAGTTCTTC
.	.	TRBV20-1	TRBJ2-1	CSARAYNEQFF	TGCAGTGCTAGAGCTTACAATGAGCAGTTCTTC
.	TRBD2	TRBV5-1	TRBJ2-5	CASSLRLGTRGETQYF	TGCGCCAGCAGCCTACGTCTCGGGACTAGGGGAGAGACCCAGTACTTC
.	TRBD2	TRBV3-1/TRBV3-2	TRBJ2-5	CASSRYDGRETQYF	TGTGCCAGCAGCCGGTACGACGGGAGGGAGACCCAGTACTTC
.	.	TRBV28	TRBJ1-1	CASRNTEAFF	TGTGCCAGCCGTAACACTGAAGCTTTCTTT
.	TRBD1	TRBV2	TRBJ2-3	CASSRDRATDTQYF	TGTGCCAGCAGCCGGGACAGGGCGACAGATACGCAGTATTTT
.	.	TRBV2	TRBJ1-1	CASTEVGRTEAFF	TGTGCCAGCACGGAGGTAGGCAGAACTGAAGCTTTCTTT
.	TRBD1	TRBV25-1	TRBJ2-7	CASSEWGTGGYEQYF	TGTGCCAGCAGTGAATGGGGGACAGGGGGATACGAGCAGTACTTC
.	.	TRBV27	TRBJ1-5	CASSATGNQPQHF	TGTGCCAGCAGTGCCACGGGCAATCAGCCCCAGCATTTT
.	TRBD2	TRBV5-1	TRBJ2-1	CASSLGEGTSLYNEQFF	TGCGCCAGCAGCCTCGGAGAAGGGACTAGTCTCTACAATGAGCAGTTCTTC
.	.	TRBV27	TRBJ2-2	CASTLRPPLVTANTGELFF	TGTGCCAGCACCCTCCGCCCCCCCTTAGTCACGGCGAACACCGGGGAGCTGTTTTTT
.	TRBD2	TRBV18	TRBJ2-7	CASSPPGLAGGPGYEQYF	TGTGCCAGCTCACCACCGGGACTAGCGGGAGGGCCAGGATACGAGCAGTACTTC
.	TRBD2	TRBV10-3	TRBJ2-1	CAISETSGIGSEQFF	TGTGCCATCAGTGAGACTAGCGGGATTGGGAGTGAGCAGTTCTTC
.	.	TRBV2	TRBJ2-5	CASSPDRVQETQYF	TGTGCCAGCAGTCCCGACAGAGTACAAGAGACCCAGTACTTC
once	.	TRBV4-3	TRBJ2-1	CASSQTSWTPVTYNEQFF	TGCGCCAGCAGCCAAACCTCATGGACTCCAGTTACCTACAATGAGCAGTTCTTC
.	TRBD1	TRBV15	TRBJ1-5	CATSRSDREAGQPQHF	TGTGCCACCAGCAGATCCGACAGGGAGGCGGGTCAGCCCCAGCATTTT
.	TRBD1	TRBV19	TRBJ2-7	CASSVRDRDNEQYF	TGTGCCAGTAGTGTCCGGGACAGGGATAACGAGCAGTACTTC
.	.	TRBV5-1	TRBJ2-7	CASSLEGDVTYEQYF	TGCGCCAGCAGCTTGGAGGGGGACGTAACCTACGAGCAGTACTTC
.	.	TRBV28	TRBJ2-1	CASLRGGSYNEQFF	TGTGCCAGCCTTAGGGGAGGTTCCTACAATGAGCAGTTCTTC
.	TRBD1	TRBV5-1	TRBJ1-2	CASSPGTGFLPNYGYTF	TGCGCCAGCAGCCCCGGGACAGGGTTTCTCCCTAACTATGGCTACACCTTC
.	TRBD2	TRBV7-3	TRBJ2-5	CASSRGGRETQYF	TGTGCCAGCAGCAGAGGCGGGAGAGAGACCCAGTACTTC
.	TRBD1	TRBV9	TRBJ1-2	CASSVSPGQGGGRRYTF	TGTGCCAGCAGCGTATCCCCCGGACAGGGAGGGGGGAGGAGGTACACCTTC
.	.	TRBV29-1	TRBJ1-2	CSVEGPGGGYTF	TGCAGCGTTGAGGGGCCGGGGGGAGGCTACACCTTC
.	.	TRBV7-9	TRBJ1-1	CASSPNTGFSTEAFF	TGTGCCAGCAGCCCAAATACAGGGTTCAGCACTGAAGCTTTCTTT
.	.	TRBV14	TRBJ1-3	CASSQARDFGNTIYF	TGTGCCAGCAGCCAAGCCAGGGACTTTGGAAACACCATATATTTT
.	.	TRBV27	TRBJ2-5	CASSLLGPGKTQYF	TGTGCCAGCAGTTTGTTGGGCCCGGGGAAGACCCAGTACTTC
.	TRBD1	TRBV4-1	TRBJ1-1	CASSLSNRGINTEAFF	TGCGCCAGCAGCCTATCGAACAGGGGGATCAACACTGAAGCTTTCTTT
.	TRBD2	TRBV4-3	TRBJ2-2	CASSQNWLGRTNTGELFF	TGCGCCAGCAGCCAAAATTGGCTCGGGAGGACAAACACCGGGGAGCTGTTTTTT
.	.	TRBV4-3	TRBJ2-3	CASSQGRRAGPNTDTQYF	TGCGCCAGCAGCCAAGGTCGGCGGGCGGGTCCCAACACAGATACGCAGTATTTT